These 10 T cell receptor beta chains share one sample of origin, sequenced in a study of Ad26.COV2.S vaccination and SARS-CoV-2 variants. Here immunoSEQ multiplex PCR was the method, and the copy in TCRdb shows in-frame clones only, minus some. This table has roughly 450,000 clones, 75% to 95% appearing once. Regarding treatment: 15 to 20 received Ad26.COV2.S at low or high dose, single or two shots; five or six received placebo; per-sample allocation not given. Sampling happened 63 days after the first vaccine or placebo injection. Specimen: peripheral blood, collected in a trial of Ad26.COV2.S vaccine versus placebo. Receptors originate from a person aged 18-65 years who received the Ad26.COV2.S COVID-19 vaccine or a placebo.

The chain employs TRBV15 and TRBJ2-3, with 9 bases lining up with TRBD2. This CDR3 comprises 16 residues. Trimming took 6 bases from V and 2 from J; bases not matched to a gene: 9. Germline V CDR1 and CDR2: LNHNV, YYDKDF (reference sequence). The CDR3, as DNA: TGTGCCACCAGGCGAGGGAGCGGGAGGACCACAGATACGCAGTATTTT. This gives the protein CATRRGSGRTTDTQYF.

The chain employs TRBV3-1 (or the pseudogene TRBV3-2) and TRBJ1-1; D may be TRBD1 (5 bases). The CDR3 loop spans 13 amino acids. V lost 3 bases and J 8 bases, leaving 13 bases between the germline ends. Germline V gene sequence: CDR1 LGHDT, CDR2 YNNKEL (reference sequence). The CDR3 sequence: CASSQAGLQEAFF. The CDR3 region has the DNA TGTGCCAGCAGCCAGGCGGGACTGCAAGAAGCTTTCTTT.

The rearrangement joins TRBV29-1 to TRBJ1-4; D is ambiguous. Germline loops: CDR1 SQVTM, CDR2 ANQGSEA. The length of the CDR3 is 12 residues. V lost 5 bases, J lost 4 bases, and 8 bases lay in between. CDR3 in DNA: TGCAGCGTTCAGACCATTAATGAAAAACTGTTTTTT. Protein sequence: CSVQTINEKLFF.

This chain links TRBV7-2 with TRBJ2-3; possible D gene TRBD1, 10 bases. The germline CDR1 and CDR2 sequences are SGHTA and FQGNSA. The CDR3 totals 19 residues. Trimming took 3 bases from V and 6 from J, leaving 28 bases between them. The CDR3 reads CASSFDRGREGHITDTQYF. For the CDR3, the DNA is TGTGCCAGCAGCTTTGACAGGGGGCGGGAGGGTCACATCACCGATACGCAGTATTTT.

The chain couples TRBV2 to TRBJ2-7; TRBD1 matches 8 bases. The germline V gene encodes CDR1 SNHLY and CDR2 FYNNEI. V shed 6 bases, J shed 3 bases, and the junction held 7 bases outside the gene matches. This CDR3 is 14 amino acids long. CDR3 nucleotides: TGTGCCAGCAGCGCCGGGACAGGAAACTACGAGCAGTACTTC. This translates into CASSAGTGNYEQYF. Full variable domain (rest looked up from reference TRBV2 and TRBJ2-7): EPEVTQTPSHQVTQMGQEVILRCVPISNHLYFYWYRQILGQKVEFLVSFYNNEISEKSEIFDDQFSVERPDGSNFTLKIRSTKLEDSAMYFCASSAGTGNYEQYFGPGTRLTVT.

This sequence joins TRBV27 and TRBJ1-6, with 8 bases fitting TRBD1. The CDR3 totals 15 residues. CDR1 and CDR2 from the germline V gene are MNHEY and SMNVEV (reference sequence). Losses at the gene ends were 4 bases for V and 6 bases for J; bases not matched to a gene: 5. Written as DNA, the CDR3 is TGTGCCAGCAGTTCCAGGGGGCTTGGTAATTCACCCCTCCACTTT. Its translation: CASSSRGLGNSPLHF.

A few counts support this clone. V usage is TRBV27 and J usage is TRBJ2-6, with D hard to call. Per germline, CDR1 MNHEY and CDR2 SMNVEV (reference sequence). V lost 2 bases to trimming and J lost 0 bases, with 2 bases between them. The CDR3 totals 14 residues. CDR3 DNA: TGTGCCAGCAGTTTACACTCTGGGGCCAACGTCCTGACTTTC. It yields the protein CASSLHSGANVLTF.

This clone was found once. The V gene is TRBV4-3, the J gene TRBJ1-2; tentative D call: TRBD1 (5 bases). Between the trimmed V and J ends, which lost 0 bases and 2 bases, there was a span of 10 bases. Germline assignment: CDR1 LGHNA and CDR2 YSLEER. CDR3 length equals 15 residues. CDR3 nucleotide sequence: TGCGCCAGCAGCCAAGACGTCTGGGGGAACTATGGCTACACCTTC. Translated: CASSQDVWGNYGYTF.

V gene TRBV11-2 combines with J gene TRBJ2-1; either TRBD1 or TRBD2 may fit D (5 bases each). This CDR3 is built from 16 residues. Trimming took 5 bases from V and 7 from J, leaving 21 bases between them. Germline V gene data show CDR1 as SGHAT and CDR2 as FQNNGV. The CDR3 sequence: CASSKGSGPRGNEQFF. As DNA, the CDR3 is TGTGCCAGCAGCAAAGGATCAGGGCCACGGGGTAATGAGCAGTTCTTC.

This clone showed up many times. The V call is TRBV7-9, the J call TRBJ1-6, with D unresolved. V lost 2 bases and J 0 bases, leaving 5 bases between the germline ends. CDR1 and CDR2 from the germline V gene are SEHNR and FQNEAQ (reference sequence). This CDR3 spans 15 amino acids. The CDR3 nucleotides are TGTGCCAGCAGCTTAAAAAGCTCCTATAATTCACCCCTCCACTTT. Protein sequence: CASSLKSSYNSPLHF.